The source of this TCR beta chain is a study of shared clonotypes between healthy human individuals. There are 16 residues in the CDR3. CDR1 and CDR2 from the germline V gene are SGHTA and FQGNSA. The V end was cut by 3 bases, the J end by 2 bases, with 15 bases between. Study findings and constraints: Large sequencing depth failed to make sorted-subset sequencing complete, rarefaction showed.

Points on this clone: The antigen is undetermined.

This table comes from immunoSEQ multiplex PCR, and its TCRdb copy is limited to in-frame clones, with some not included. Of about 1 million clones listed, about 76% were seen once; the top ten hold 1.4%. The sequenced sample was memory CD4+ T cells sorted from blood. The subset here: CD45RA-negative fraction. This sequence was found in a man aged 18-30 years in good health. The chain employs TRBV7-2 and TRBJ2-3; D is perhaps TRBD1 (6 bases). The CDR3 nucleotides read TGTGCCAGCAGCTTCACAGGGACAACCCTCACAGATACGCAGTATTTT. It yields the protein CASSFTGTTLTDTQYF.